This T cell receptor (beta chain) originates from a study of metastatic and nonmetastatic thyroid tumors. This CDR3 region has 15 residues. V lost 0 bases to trimming and J lost 1 base, with 9 bases between them. CDR1 is MNHEY, CDR2 SVGAGI, per germline. Through MiXCR, TCRdb re-clonotyped the PCR reads. The data contain about 41,000 clones, 20% to 25% of them singletons. All patients were untreated before thyroid surgery. Sequencing was performed on tumor tissue. The clonotype originates from a female donor with papillary thyroid cancer or a benign thyroid nodule (not recorded which). Some clones in this sample may be carry-over from other donors' samples. The chain uses TRBV6-5 and TRBJ2-5; D unclear. The CDR3 spells CASSYSTGLQETQYF. The CDR3 DNA follows: TGTGCCAGCAGTTACTCGACTGGGCTCCAAGAGACCCAGTACTTC.